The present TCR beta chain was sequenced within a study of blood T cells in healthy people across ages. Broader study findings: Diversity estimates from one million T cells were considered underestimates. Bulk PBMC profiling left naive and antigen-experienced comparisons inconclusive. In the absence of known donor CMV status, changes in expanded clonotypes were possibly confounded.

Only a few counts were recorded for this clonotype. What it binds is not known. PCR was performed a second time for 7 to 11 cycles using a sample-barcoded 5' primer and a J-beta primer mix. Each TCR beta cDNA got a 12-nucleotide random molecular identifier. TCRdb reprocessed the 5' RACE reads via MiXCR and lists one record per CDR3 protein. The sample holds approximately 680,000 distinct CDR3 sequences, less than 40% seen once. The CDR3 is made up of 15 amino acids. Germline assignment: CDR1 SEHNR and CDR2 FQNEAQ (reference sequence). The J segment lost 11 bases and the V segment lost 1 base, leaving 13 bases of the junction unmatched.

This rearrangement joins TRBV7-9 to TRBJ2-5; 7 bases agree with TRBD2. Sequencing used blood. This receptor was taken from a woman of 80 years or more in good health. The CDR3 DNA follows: TGTGCCAGCAGCTTAGTCCAGACTAGCCTGGATGAGCAGTACTTC. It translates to CASSLVQTSLDEQYF.